Listed here are 17 T cell receptor beta chains from one sample, sequenced in a study of PD-1 blockade in classical Hodgkin lymphoma. Time point: cycle 4 day 1 (C4D1), after less than 7 weeks of nivolumab. Each patient relapsed following autologous stem cell transplantation, and prior brentuximab vedotin exposure differed. From thawed PBMCs, CD4+ T cells were purified using magnetic negative selection. Measured with immunoSEQ multiplex PCR; TCRdb has only the in-frame clones, and not every one. This sample carries some 19,000 clones, over 65% of them seen once, and the ten largest clones take 2.5%. The sample in question was CD4+ T cells from blood, obtained before the fourth cycle of nivolumab. The receptor source for this set is a human donor with classical Hodgkin lymphoma.

V and J are TRBV18 and TRBJ1-1, with a weak D call TRBD1 (5 bases). The V end lost 2 bases, the J end lost 5 bases, and 6 bases lay between the germline ends. Germline CDR1 KGHSH, CDR2 LQKENI. This CDR3 comprises 12 residues. CDR3 loop: CASSPEGTEAFF. The CDR3 DNA sequence: TGTGCCAGCTCACCAGAGGGGACTGAAGCTTTCTTT.

This chain connects TRBV5-6 to TRBJ1-2; 9 positions match TRBD1. After removal of 5 bases from V and 1 base from J, the junction contained 9 bases not matched to a gene. This CDR3 is 16 amino acids long. The germline V gene has CDR1 SGHDT and CDR2 YYEEEE. DNA of the CDR3: TGTGCCAGCAGAATGATCACAGGGGGCTTTAACTATGGCTACACCTTC. Translation gives CASRMITGGFNYGYTF.

This clone appeared a few times. V is TRBV9 and J is TRBJ1-3; D perhaps matches TRBD1 (5 bases). Germline CDR1 is SGDLS and CDR2 is YYNGEE. The CDR3 contains 15 residues. V shed 4 bases and J shed 0 bases, with 11 bases lying between them. CDR3 protein: CASSPLGASGNTIYF. In DNA, the CDR3 is TGTGCCAGCAGCCCCCTTGGGGCCTCTGGAAACACCATATATTTT. Full variable domain (remainder filled in from reference TRBV9 and TRBJ1-3): DSGVTQTPKHLITATGQRVTLRCSPRSGDLSVYWYQQSLDQGLQFLIQYYNGEERAKGNILERFSAQQFPDLHSELNLSSLELGDSALYFCASSPLGASGNTIYFGEGSWLTVV.

The J gene is TRBJ2-1, the V gene TRBV5-4; 7 bases align to TRBD2. CDR3 length equals 15 residues. Germline loops: CDR1 SGHNT, CDR2 YYREEE (reference sequence). The V and J ends lost 4 bases and 5 bases, in that order; junction bases with no gene match: 9. The CDR3 loop reads CASSPGGTTHNEQFF. The CDR3 coding sequence is TGTGCCAGCAGCCCGGGCGGGACTACCCACAATGAGCAGTTCTTC.

DNA for the CDR3: TGTGCCAGCAGCGTAGTGGCGGGAGTGGATACGCAGTATTTT. It is translated as CASSVVAGVDTQYF. The chain recombines TRBV9 with TRBJ2-3; 7 nucleotides match TRBD2. The CDR3 length is 14 residues. The trim removed 0 bases at V and 6 bases at J, leaving 4 bases unmatched. Per the germline V gene, CDR1 is SGDLS and CDR2 is YYNGEE.

This clone appeared a few times. The chain combines TRBV30 with TRBJ1-6, with no clear D. There are 15 residues in the CDR3. The ends were cut back, 4 bases at V and 7 bases at J, with 17 bases in the middle. Germline loops: CDR1 GTSNPN, CDR2 SVGIG (reference sequence). This CDR3 reads CAWNAQQTPNSPLHF. The CDR3, as DNA: TGTGCCTGGAATGCCCAACAGACACCCAATTCACCCCTCCACTTT.

V is TRBV9 and J is TRBJ2-7; D is unresolved. CDR3 length: 14 amino acids. V lost 4 bases to trimming and J lost 2 bases, with 13 bases between them. The germline V gene encodes CDR1 SGDLS and CDR2 YYNGEE. This chain's CDR3 is CASSPPGTTYEQYF. Written as DNA, the CDR3 is TGTGCCAGCAGCCCCCCAGGAACTACCTACGAGCAGTACTTC.

This clone was observed a handful of times. The chain couples TRBV7-2 to TRBJ2-4; D might be TRBD2 (5 bases). CDR1 and CDR2 from the germline V gene are SGHTA and FQGNSA. CDR3 length equals 14 residues. Trimming took off 6 bases at V and 3 bases at J, with 12 bases between the two ends. CDR3 nucleotide sequence: TGTGCCAGCAGAACCGACGGGGACAAAAACATTCAGTACTTC. It encodes CASRTDGDKNIQYF. Filled out from reference TRBV7-2 and TRBJ2-4, the complete variable domain reads GAGVSQSPSNKVTEKGKDVELRCDPISGHTALYWYRQSLGQGLEFLIYFQGNSAPDKSGLPSDRFSAERTGGSVSTLTIQRTQQEDSAVYLCASRTDGDKNIQYFGAGTRLSVL.

This clone was seen a few times. The chain recombines TRBV6-5 with TRBJ1-6; the D is unclear. This CDR3 is 13 amino acids long. The ends were cut back, 1 base at V and 8 bases at J, with 6 bases in the middle. CDR1 MNHEY and CDR2 SVGAGI come from the germline V gene. The chain's CDR3 is CASSYYSDSPLHF. The CDR3 DNA reads TGTGCCAGCAGTTACTATTCAGATTCACCCCTCCACTTT.

This clone appeared a few times. The rearrangement uses TRBV15 and TRBJ1-2; a possible D gene is TRBD1 (5 bases). CDR1 is LNHNV, CDR2 YYDKDF, per germline (reference sequence). There are 14 residues in the CDR3. The V end was cut by 5 bases, the J end by 2 bases, with 12 bases between. The CDR3 DNA sequence: TGTGCCACCAGCCTGGGCAGGGACAACTATGGCTACACCTTC. Amino acids: CATSLGRDNYGYTF.

Written as DNA, the CDR3 is TGTGCCTGGAGTGCTCAGGGGGTTAGTGGCTACACCTTC. Translation: CAWSAQGVSGYTF. This sequence joins TRBV30 and TRBJ1-2; TRBD1 aligns across 7 bases. The CDR3 sequence is 13 residues long. Germline trimming cut 1 base from V and 7 bases from J; bases unmatched to any gene: 6. Germline CDR1 GTSNPN, CDR2 SVGIG (reference sequence).

The rearrangement joins TRBV25-1 to TRBJ2-3, with TRBD1 matching over 7 bases. CDR3 length equals 15 residues. Per germline, CDR1 MGHDK and CDR2 SYGVNS. V lost 6 bases, J lost 4 bases, and 10 bases stayed unmatched. The CDR3 loop reads CASRTLTGPADTQYF. The CDR3, as DNA: TGTGCCAGCAGAACCCTGACAGGGCCCGCAGATACGCAGTATTTT.

This sequence joins TRBV5-4 and TRBJ2-1; maybe TRBD2 (6 bases). Trimming removed 4 bases from V and 4 bases from J, with 18 bases in between. This CDR3 spans 16 amino acids. CDR1 and CDR2 from the germline V gene are SGHNT and YYREEE (reference sequence). The CDR3 coding sequence is TGTGCCAGCAGCGCACTTAGACTAGAGGGGTACAATGAGCAGTTCTTC. Its translation: CASSALRLEGYNEQFF.

The rearrangement uses TRBV27 and TRBJ1-5; D call uncertain. This CDR3 has 15 amino acids. V shed 8 bases and J shed 4 bases, with 18 bases lying between them. Germline CDR1 and CDR2: MNHEY and SMNVEV (reference sequence). CDR3 residues: CASQIEGRSNQPQHF. Written as DNA, the CDR3 is TGTGCCAGCCAAATTGAGGGCAGGTCGAATCAGCCCCAGCATTTT.

This clone has just a few counts. The genes are TRBV10-3 and TRBJ2-3; D not resolved. Germline lookup yields CDR1 ENHRY and CDR2 SYGVKD. The CDR3 spans 14 residues. With 3 bases removed from V and 4 bases from J, the gap between germline ends came to 11 bases. Here the CDR3 DNA reads TGTGCCATCAGTGAAGACCGGTCCCCAGATACGCAGTATTTT. Residues: CAISEDRSPDTQYF.

The chain combines TRBV6-6 with TRBJ2-1, with D possibly TRBD1 on 6 matching bases. Germline CDR1 MNHNY, CDR2 SVGAGI (reference sequence). The CDR3 runs to 13 residues. The V end was cut by 7 bases, the J end by 7 bases, with 14 bases between. The CDR3 DNA is TGTGCCAGCAACGATAACAGGGCGAATGAGCAGTTCTTC. Residues: CASNDNRANEQFF.

The chain links TRBV18 to TRBJ2-3; 11 nucleotides agree with TRBD2. The V gene end was trimmed by 6 bases and the J gene end by 6 bases; junction bases not matched to a gene: 11. This CDR3 contains 16 residues. Germline V gene data show CDR1 as KGHSH and CDR2 as LQKENI. CDR3 sequence (DNA): TGTGCCAGCTCCCCAAAGACTAGCGGGGTCGGTGATACGCAGTATTTT. Translating gives CASSPKTSGVGDTQYF. Full variable domain (rest looked up from reference TRBV18 and TRBJ2-3): NAGVMQNPRHLVRRRGQEARLRCSPMKGHSHVYWYRQLPEEGLKFMVYLQKENIIDESGMPKERFSAEFPKEGPSILRIQQVVRGDSAAYFCASSPKTSGVGDTQYFGPGTRLTVL.